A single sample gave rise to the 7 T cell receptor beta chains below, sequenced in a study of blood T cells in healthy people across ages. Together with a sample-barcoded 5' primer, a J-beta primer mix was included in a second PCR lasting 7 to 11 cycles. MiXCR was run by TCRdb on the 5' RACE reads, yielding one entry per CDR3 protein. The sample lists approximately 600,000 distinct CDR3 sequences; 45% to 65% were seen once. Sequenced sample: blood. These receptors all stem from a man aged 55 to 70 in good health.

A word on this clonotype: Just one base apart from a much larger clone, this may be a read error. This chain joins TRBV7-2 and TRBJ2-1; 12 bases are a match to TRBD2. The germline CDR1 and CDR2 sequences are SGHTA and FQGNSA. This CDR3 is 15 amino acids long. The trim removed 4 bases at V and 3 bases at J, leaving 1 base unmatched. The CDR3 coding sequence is TGTGCCAGCAGCTGGACTAGCGGGGACTACAATGAGCAGTTCTTC. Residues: CASSWTSGDYNEQFF.

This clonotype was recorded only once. CDR3 region: CATRDRELQETQYF. As DNA, the CDR3 is TGTGCCACGAGGGACAGGGAATTACAAGAGACCCAGTACTTC. This chain connects TRBV10-3 to TRBJ2-5, with 9 bases matching TRBD1. The CDR3 extends over 14 amino acids. The V gene's germline CDR1 is ENHRY and CDR2 SYGVKD. The V and J ends lost 10 bases and 2 bases, in that order; junction bases with no gene match: 8.

CDR3 in amino acids: CASSFAETYTDTQYF. CDR3 DNA sequence: TGTGCCAGCAGCTTTGCAGAAACCTACACAGATACGCAGTATTTT. The genes are TRBV7-2 and TRBJ2-3; no definite D call. The germline V and J ends were trimmed by 3 bases and 2 bases, with 12 bases remaining between them. The CDR3 has 15 amino acids. Germline V gives CDR1 SGHTA, CDR2 FQGNSA.

In nucleotides, the CDR3 is TGTGCCAGCAGTGAAACTAGCGGGGGACACAATGAGCAGTTCTTC. This gives the protein CASSETSGGHNEQFF. The chain is built from TRBV28 and TRBJ2-1, with 11 nucleotides matching TRBD2. This CDR3 region has 15 residues. Losses at the gene ends were 5 bases for V and 5 bases for J; bases not matched to a gene: 5. Germline CDR1 is MDHEN and CDR2 is SYDVKM.

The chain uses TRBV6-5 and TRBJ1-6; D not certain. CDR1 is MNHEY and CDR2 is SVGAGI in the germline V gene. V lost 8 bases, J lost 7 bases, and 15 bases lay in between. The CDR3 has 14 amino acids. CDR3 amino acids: CASSDRVLNSPLHF. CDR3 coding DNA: TGTGCCAGCTCGGACCGGGTCCTCAATTCACCCCTCCACTTT.

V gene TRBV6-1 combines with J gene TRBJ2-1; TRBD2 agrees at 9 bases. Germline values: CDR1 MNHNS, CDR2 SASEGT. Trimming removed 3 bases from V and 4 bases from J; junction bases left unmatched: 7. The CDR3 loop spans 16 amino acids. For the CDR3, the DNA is TGTGCCAGCAGTGATTATAGCGGGGGCCCTTACAATGAGCAGTTCTTC. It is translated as CASSDYSGGPYNEQFF.

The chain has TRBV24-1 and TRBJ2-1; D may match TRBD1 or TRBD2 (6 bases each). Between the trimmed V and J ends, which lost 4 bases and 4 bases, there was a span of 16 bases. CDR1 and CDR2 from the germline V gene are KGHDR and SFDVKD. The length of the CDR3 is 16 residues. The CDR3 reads CATSDSAGGGYNEQFF. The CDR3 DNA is TGTGCCACCAGTGACTCCGCCGGGGGCGGTTACAATGAGCAGTTCTTC.